The 5 T cell receptor beta chains below come from one sample, sequenced in a study of cytomegalovirus exposure and HLA in healthy donors (dated by TCRdb to about 2017). Libraries were constructed by the immunoSEQ multiplex PCR assay. The multiplex PCR relied on a mix of 60 forward primers for TCR Vbeta segments and 13 reverse primers for TCR Jbeta segments. TCRdb took this table from immuneACCESS and kept in-frame rearrangements with V and J called. Such tables lack part of the clones; where checked against another copy, unresolved V genes explain under half of the gap, and the rest is unexplained. The sample yields 150,000 or so clones; 80% were counted once. The ten largest clones add up to roughly 13% of the sample. Input material: PBMCs. These receptors were collected from a man under 40 in good health and CMV-seropositive.

The chain employs TRBV5-4 and TRBJ2-5; D might be TRBD1 (6 bases). The end of the DNA is better explained by TRBJ2-7, so the J call may be wrong. The CDR3 runs 12 residues. Germline V gives CDR1 SGHNT, CDR2 YYREEE (reference sequence). In DNA, the CDR3 is TGTGCCAGTCAGGACAGATCCTACGAGCAGTACTTC. Translated, it gives CASQDRSYEQYF.

The chain links TRBV7-9 to TRBJ2-1; 7 positions match TRBD2. Losses at the gene ends were 5 bases for V and 2 bases for J; bases not matched to a gene: 3. Germline V gene sequence: CDR1 SEHNR, CDR2 FQNEAQ (reference sequence). The CDR3 is 14 amino acids. The CDR3 nucleotides read TGTGCCAGCAGCCGGGAGGTAGCCTACAATGAGCAGTTCTTC. Translating it yields CASSREVAYNEQFF.

This chain connects TRBV4-2 to TRBJ2-1; D not resolved. This CDR3 is built from 14 residues. Germline V gene lookup returns CDR1 LGHNA and CDR2 YNFKEQ. Trimming left V 8 bases short and J 4 bases short, with 15 bases between. CDR3 nucleotide sequence: TGTGCCAGCTCCGCCGGTGGAGTTTACAATGAGCAGTTCTTC. This encodes CASSAGGVYNEQFF.

As DNA, the CDR3 is TGTGCCAGCAGCGGGACAGTTCTTGGCAATCAGCCCCAGCATTTT. This codes for CASSGTVLGNQPQHF. The chain employs TRBV6-1 and TRBJ1-5, with 7 bases fitting TRBD1. This CDR3 has 15 amino acids. Germline trimming cut 6 bases from V and 2 bases from J; bases unmatched to any gene: 7. Germline V gives CDR1 MNHNS, CDR2 SASEGT.

This clone was counted only a few times. The V gene is TRBV6-1, the J gene TRBJ1-1, with a possible D match to TRBD1 (5 bases). This CDR3 is built from 14 residues. V was trimmed by 1 base and J by 12 bases, leaving 18 bases between them. CDR1 is MNHNS and CDR2 is SASEGT in the germline V gene. Here the CDR3 reads CASSEVVRAPQTFF. The CDR3 region has the DNA TGTGCCAGCAGTGAAGTTGTCAGGGCCCCCCAAACTTTCTTT.